This T cell receptor beta chain emerged from a study of beta chain features in type 1 diabetes. Overall study findings and caveats: Moderate but significant shortening of TCRB CDR3s was recorded in all four CD4+ subsets from Type 1 diabetes patients. cDNA-based sequencing might over-represent cells highly expressing TCR. The naive, central memory and Treg TCRB repertoires showed an apparent similarity that was greater among patients than among healthy donors.

Turning to this clone: Its target is not known.

Investigators reverse transcribed all isolated RNA, so they sequenced expressed TCRB transcripts. The average output of naive, central memory and regulatory T cell samples was approximately 3.6 million reads. TCRdb's copy holds only in-frame clones and misses some; the assay was immunoSEQ multiplex PCR. The sample lists around 260,000 clones, 24% seen once, with about 0.012% in the top ten. Via the markers CD45RO/CCR7/CD25/CD127/CD95/CD27, stem cell-like memory, regulatory, central memory and naive CD4+ cells were sorted. Germline values: CDR1 GTSNPN, CDR2 SVGIG (reference sequence). The CDR3 totals 15 residues. V gave up 5 bases and J gave up 3 bases; unmatched junction bases: 8.

The rearrangement links TRBV30 to TRBJ1-1, with TRBD1 matching over 11 bases. The sequenced material came from naive CD4+ T cells from blood. The receptor's source is a woman aged 25 to 39 with type 1 diabetes. CDR3 loop: CAWSGQGARDTEAFF. CDR3 DNA sequence: TGTGCCTGGTCTGGACAGGGGGCACGGGACACTGAAGCTTTCTTT.